The T cell receptor (beta chain) described here comes from a study of cytomegalovirus exposure and HLA in healthy donors. On the study more broadly: The same platform was used for the roughly 120 validation repertoires and the 600 to 850 first-cohort repertoires, a later analysis reported. Study findings and constraints: The study designated 150 or so TCR beta chains cytomegalovirus-associated.

Germline CDR1 is LNHDA and CDR2 is SQIVND (reference sequence). The CDR3 spans 15 residues. V lost 5 bases and J 3 bases, leaving 16 bases between the germline ends. This clone showed up just a few times. What it recognizes is unknown. Data came from immunoSEQ multiplex PCR; TCRdb stores just in-frame clones and leaves some out. The sample holds 300,000 to 400,000 clones; more than 80% are singletons and the top ten take 0.83%. The chain combines TRBV19 with TRBJ1-2; a weak D match, TRBD1 (5 bases). The sample consisted of PBMCs. The clonotype comes from a woman under 30 in good health and CMV-seronegative. The CDR3 DNA follows: TGTGCCAGTAGTCGAAACCCGGGGGGGGACTATGGCTACACCTTC. This translates into CASSRNPGGDYGYTF.